This TCR beta chain was recorded in a study of T cells after yellow fever vaccination. TCRdb reprocessed the 5' RACE reads via MiXCR and lists one record per CDR3 protein. The sample contains 310,000 or so distinct CDR3 sequences, roughly 7% of which appear only once. A note on this clonotype: Its specificity is unknown.

General study points: FACS-sorted repertoires could harbor abundant contaminating bulk-population clonotypes. Post-booster repertoires again held most primary-vaccination clones (about 96% CD4, roughly 88% CD8).

The CDR3 sequence is 15 residues long. Germline V lookup: CDR1 SGDLS, CDR2 YYNGEE. Trimming removed 0 bases from V and 9 bases from J, with 13 bases in between. The chain is built from TRBV9 and TRBJ1-6; no definite D call. The TCR sequence derives from a man aged 18-30 years who received the YFV17D yellow fever vaccine. Sequencing used PBMCs, obtained roughly 45 days after the first yellow fever vaccination. The CDR3 loop reads CASSVGASEGSPLHF. As DNA, the CDR3 is TGTGCCAGCAGCGTAGGTGCCTCCGAGGGTTCACCCCTCCACTTT. The full variable domain, with the rest looked up from reference TRBV9 and TRBJ1-6, is DSGVTQTPKHLITATGQRVTLRCSPRSGDLSVYWYQQSLDQGLQFLIQYYNGEERAKGNILERFSAQQFPDLHSELNLSSLELGDSALYFCASSVGASEGSPLHFGNGTRLTVT.